Following are 22 T cell receptor beta chains from one sample sequenced in a study of CD8 T cells in Susac syndrome. After extraction with the RNeasy kit, roughly 0.45 to 1 ug of the RNA was reverse transcribed using random hexamers. Each CDR3 protein gets one entry after TCRdb re-called the immunoSEQ multiplex PCR reads with MiXCR. The data contain fewer than 90,000 distinct CDR3 sequences, approximately 94% of them singletons. Sequenced: CD8+ T cells from PBMCs. Every receptor here comes from a human donor with Susac syndrome.

The chain links TRBV27 to TRBJ2-7; 10 positions agree with TRBD1. This CDR3 has 17 amino acids. The J segment lost 1 base and the V segment lost 6 bases, leaving 12 bases of the junction unmatched. Looked up from germline, CDR1 is MNHEY and CDR2 is SMNVEV (reference sequence). The CDR3 DNA reads as TGTGCCAGCAGCCACGGTCAACGGACAGGGGGATCCTACGAGCAGTACTTC. It specifies CASSHGQRTGGSYEQYF.

Comment on this clonotype: The CDR3 does not end in the conserved phenylalanine or tryptophan, so this is likely a read error. The chain employs TRBV6-1 and TRBJ2-5, with D uncertain. The CDR3 is made up of 14 amino acids. CDR1 and CDR2 (germline): MNHNS, SASEGT. Trimming pared 4 bases from V and 7 bases from J, leaving 16 bases between. CDR3 sequence (DNA): TGTGCCAGCAGTGCATCATCAGTAGCTCCGACCCAGTACTCC. It is translated as CASSASSVAPTQYS.

The chain carries TRBV4-3 and TRBJ2-7; TRBD2 aligns across 10 bases. Germline values: CDR1 LGHNA, CDR2 YSLEER. J lost 4 bases, V lost 0 bases, and 6 bases had no gene match. There are 16 residues in the CDR3. The CDR3 DNA follows: TGCGCCAGCAGCCAAGATCCAGCGGGAGGGTCTTACGAGCAGTACTTC. Its protein is CASSQDPAGGSYEQYF.

This clonotype was picked up one time. V and J are TRBV7-3 and TRBJ2-1, with D perhaps assigned TRBD1 or TRBD2 (6 bases each). The CDR3 spans 15 residues. V lost 1 base to trimming and J lost 7 bases, with 14 bases between them. The germline V gene encodes CDR1 SGHTA and CDR2 FQGTGA. The CDR3 coding sequence is TGTGCCAGCAGCTTAATGGGGGGCTCTCGAAATGAGCAGTTCTTC. Encoded protein: CASSLMGGSRNEQFF.

The J gene is TRBJ2-1, the V gene TRBV29-1; 7 bases are a match to TRBD2. The V gene's germline CDR1 is SQVTM and CDR2 ANQGSEA. CDR3 length equals 12 residues. The trim removed 2 bases at V and 6 bases at J, leaving 1 base unmatched. This CDR3 reads CSVEIAGNEQFF. DNA of the CDR3: TGCAGCGTTGAAATAGCGGGCAATGAGCAGTTCTTC.

J is TRBJ2-1 and V is TRBV20-1; 9 bases fit TRBD2. V gave up 6 bases and J gave up 5 bases; unmatched junction bases: 14. There are 16 residues in the CDR3. Germline lookup yields CDR1 DFQATT and CDR2 SNEGSKA (reference sequence). The CDR3 DNA follows: TGCAGTGCCCCCGCGATAGCGGGAGCTTCCCACAATGAGCAGTTCTTC. Encoded protein: CSAPAIAGASHNEQFF.

The V and J genes are TRBV25-1 and TRBJ1-1; D might be TRBD1 (5 bases). The CDR3 contains 14 residues. The germline V gene encodes CDR1 MGHDK and CDR2 SYGVNS. The V end was cut by 6 bases, the J end by 4 bases, with 15 bases between. The chain's CDR3 is CASRRGTLGTEAFF. The CDR3 DNA sequence: TGTGCCAGCAGGAGGGGAACATTAGGCACTGAAGCTTTCTTT.

The chain uses TRBV6-2 or TRBV6-3 and TRBJ2-7; 7 bases are a match to TRBD1. Germline V gene sequence: CDR1 MNHEY, CDR2 SVGEGT. This CDR3 spans 14 amino acids. Trimming at V came to 5 bases and at J to 2 bases, leaving 6 bases not matched to a gene. This CDR3 is CASSRQGWTYEQYF. CDR3 DNA sequence: TGTGCCAGCAGTAGACAGGGTTGGACCTACGAGCAGTACTTC.

The gene calls are TRBV15 and TRBJ1-5; unclear D gene. Between the trimmed V and J ends, which lost 0 bases and 2 bases, there was a span of 8 bases. The CDR3 consists of 15 residues. From germline, CDR1 is LNHNV and CDR2 YYDKDF (reference sequence). In DNA form, the CDR3 reads TGTGCCACCAGCAGAGATCTTTCTGGCAATCAGCCCCAGCATTTT. Translating gives CATSRDLSGNQPQHF.

The rearrangement links TRBV7-2 to TRBJ2-5, with 10 bases lining up with TRBD2. This CDR3 contains 16 residues. V shed 5 bases, J shed 1 base, and the junction held 7 bases outside the gene matches. CDR1 and CDR2 (germline): SGHTA, FQGNSA. The CDR3 nucleotides are TGTGCCAGCAGCATCGGACTAGCGGCCCCCCAAGAGACCCAGTACTTC. Amino acids: CASSIGLAAPQETQYF.

The rearrangement uses TRBV7-9 and TRBJ1-3, with 7 bases lining up with TRBD1. Losses at the gene ends were 2 bases for V and 1 base for J; bases not matched to a gene: 2. The germline CDR1 and CDR2 sequences are SEHNR and FQNEAQ (reference sequence). The CDR3 loop spans 15 amino acids. CDR3 residues: CASSLTGVSGNTIYF. The CDR3 DNA follows: TGTGCCAGCAGCTTAACAGGGGTATCTGGAAACACCATATATTTT.

The chain uses TRBV14 and TRBJ2-1, with D perhaps matching TRBD1 (6 bases). The V gene's germline CDR1 is SGHDN and CDR2 FVKESK. The CDR3 totals 15 residues. V dropped 4 bases and J dropped 2 bases, with 12 bases sitting between them. The CDR3 loop reads CASSPRDMTYNEQFF. The CDR3 DNA is TGTGCCAGCAGCCCGAGGGACATGACCTACAATGAGCAGTTCTTC.

This clonotype was detected only once. This rearrangement joins TRBV28 to TRBJ2-3; a weak D match, TRBD2 (5 bases). The CDR3 is 14 amino acids. Per the germline V gene, CDR1 is MDHEN and CDR2 is SYDVKM. Trimming took 3 bases from V and 8 from J, leaving 15 bases between them. The CDR3 nucleotides are TGTGCCAGCAGTTTCTTCTACTCAGGAGGTACGCAGTATTTT. This sequence encodes CASSFFYSGGTQYF.

This clonotype appeared once. The chain combines TRBV18 with TRBJ2-7, with no clear D. The CDR3 runs to 11 residues. Germline CDR1 KGHSH, CDR2 LQKENI. The V end was cut by 0 bases, the J end by 6 bases, with 3 bases between. DNA of the CDR3: TGTGCCAGCTCACCACCGGGCGAGCAGTACTTC. It encodes CASSPPGEQYF.

A remark on this clonotype: The germline gene is not matched at one end of the junction; a read error may be the cause. The J gene is TRBJ2-1, the V gene TRBV20-1; the D gene could be TRBD1 or TRBD2 (5 bases each). The CDR3 runs to 15 residues. CDR1 is DFQATT, CDR2 SNEGSKA, per germline (reference sequence). The CDR3 DNA sequence: TGCAGTGCTAGACCAGACAGAGGGGCTCTTATAGAGCGGTTCTTC. The encoded protein is CSARPDRGALIERFF.

In its sample, this clonotype was seen once. This chain uses TRBV6-1 with TRBJ2-7, with 12 bases identical to TRBD2. Losses at the gene ends were 7 bases for V and 4 bases for J; bases not matched to a gene: 11. CDR3 size: 16 residues. Germline assignment: CDR1 MNHNS and CDR2 SASEGT. CDR3 nucleotides: TGTGCCAGCAAGGGACTAGCGGGCCGCCCAGGATACGAGCAGTACTTC. Amino acids: CASKGLAGRPGYEQYF.

V and J are TRBV6-6 and TRBJ1-1; D remains unclear. CDR1 is MNHNY, CDR2 SVGAGI, per germline (reference sequence). CDR3 length: 10 amino acids. Deletions cut 6 bases from V and 11 bases from J, with 10 bases between. The DNA for the CDR3 is TGTGCCAGCAGACGAGACATTGCTTTCTTT. Amino acid sequence: CASRRDIAFF.

V and J are TRBV27 and TRBJ1-1, with a tentative D call TRBD1 (5 bases). Germline V gene sequence: CDR1 MNHEY, CDR2 SMNVEV (reference sequence). V was cut by 3 bases and J by 3 bases, with 14 bases left in between. CDR3 size: 15 residues. The CDR3 loop reads CASSFRRVRDTEAFF. CDR3 in DNA: TGTGCCAGCAGTTTTCGACGGGTCAGGGACACTGAAGCTTTCTTT.

The chain uses TRBV6-5 and TRBJ2-7, with a weak D call TRBD1 (6 bases). Trimming shortened V by 4 bases and J by 4 bases, and 14 bases separated the two germline ends. Germline CDR1 reads MNHEY; CDR2 reads SVGAGI. This CDR3 has 14 residues. The CDR3 bases are TGTGCCAGCAGTTCCGTCACAGGGAGATACGAGCAGTACTTC. Its translation is CASSSVTGRYEQYF.

CDR3 in amino acids: CASSLATGGVGDEQFF. CDR3 sequence (DNA): TGTGCCAGCAGCTTAGCGACAGGGGGCGTTGGGGATGAGCAGTTCTTC. The chain joins TRBV7-9 to TRBJ2-1; 10 bases are shared with TRBD1. This CDR3 is 16 amino acids long. Germline CDR1 and CDR2: SEHNR and FQNEAQ (reference sequence). V was clipped by 0 bases and J by 8 bases; unmatched bases: 7.

CDR3 sequence reads: CASSQGEGQGLGGYTF. As DNA, the CDR3 is TGTGCCAGCAGCCAAGGGGAGGGACAGGGGCTGGGGGGCTACACCTTC. The chain uses TRBV27 and TRBJ1-2; 10 bases map to TRBD1. Germline V CDR1 and CDR2: MNHEY, SMNVEV (reference sequence). V trimming: 6 bases; J trimming: 8 bases; junction bases outside the gene matches: 15. The CDR3 has 16 amino acids.

This rearrangement joins TRBV3-1 to TRBJ1-1; perhaps TRBD1 as D (5 bases). The CDR3 has 14 amino acids. Germline CDR1 LGHDT, CDR2 YNNKEL (reference sequence). Trimming pared 1 base from V and 1 base from J, leaving 7 bases between. CDR3 DNA: TGTGCCAGCAGCCAAGTCGGGGGGAACACTGAAGCTTTCTTT. It is translated as CASSQVGGNTEAFF. Looking up the rest from reference TRBV3-1 and TRBJ1-1 gives the full variable domain: DTAVSQTPKYLVTQMGNDKSIKCEQNLGHDTMYWYKQDSKKFLKIMFSYNNKELIINETVPNRFSPKSPDKAHLNLHINSLELGDSAVYFCASSQVGGNTEAFFGQGTRLTVV.